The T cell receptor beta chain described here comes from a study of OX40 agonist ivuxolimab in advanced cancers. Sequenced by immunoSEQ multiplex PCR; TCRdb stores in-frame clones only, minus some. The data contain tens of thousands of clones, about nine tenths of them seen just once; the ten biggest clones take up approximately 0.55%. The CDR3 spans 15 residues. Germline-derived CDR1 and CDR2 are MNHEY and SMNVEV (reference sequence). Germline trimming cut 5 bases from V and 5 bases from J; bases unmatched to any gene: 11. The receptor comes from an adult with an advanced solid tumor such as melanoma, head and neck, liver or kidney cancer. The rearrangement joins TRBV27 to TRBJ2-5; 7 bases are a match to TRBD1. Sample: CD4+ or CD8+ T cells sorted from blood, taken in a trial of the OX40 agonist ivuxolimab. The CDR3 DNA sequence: TGTGCCAGCAGTCCCTTAACATCAGGGGGTGAGACCCAGTACTTC. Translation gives CASSPLTSGGETQYF.